This TCR beta chain was obtained from a study of blood T cell repertoires in COVID-19. As for the study in general: Sources were T cells, B-cell-depleted T cells, or PBMCs; the material itself was cDNA or gDNA.

V was shortened by 1 base and J by 3 bases, with 13 bases between the two germline ends. Germline V gene lookup returns CDR1 LGHDT and CDR2 YNNKEL (reference sequence). The CDR3 consists of 15 residues. Two negative PCRs, clearance, or symptom resolution had been documented for recovered Cohort 3 donors. Authors' processing steps: Amplifying reference gene primers gave estimates of nucleated cell counts. Clones were read by immunoSEQ multiplex PCR, and TCRdb kept only the in-frame ones, dropping some. V and J calls and clone size are copied from that table; D and trimming were computed from the DNA. Altogether about 250,000 clones are present, 80% to 90% being singletons, with the ten largest covering about 2.2%.

Material: PBMCs or T cells enriched from blood (not recorded which). This TCR came from a woman younger than 35 who had recovered from COVID-19. This chain joins TRBV3-1 (or the pseudogene TRBV3-2) and TRBJ2-7, with D possibly matching TRBD2 (6 bases). In nucleotides, the CDR3 is TGTGCCAGCAGCCAAGCCCCAAGCGGGTACTACGAGCAGTACTTC. Translated, it gives CASSQAPSGYYEQYF.